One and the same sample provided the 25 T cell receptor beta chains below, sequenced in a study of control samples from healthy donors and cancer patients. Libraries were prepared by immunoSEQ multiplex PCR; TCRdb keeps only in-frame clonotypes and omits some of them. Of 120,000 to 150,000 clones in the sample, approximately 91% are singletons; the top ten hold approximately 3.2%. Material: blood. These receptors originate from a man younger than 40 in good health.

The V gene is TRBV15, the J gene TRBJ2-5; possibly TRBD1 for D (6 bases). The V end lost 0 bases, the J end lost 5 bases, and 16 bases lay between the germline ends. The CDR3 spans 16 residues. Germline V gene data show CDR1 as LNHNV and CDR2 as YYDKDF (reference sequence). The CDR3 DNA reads TGTGCCACCAGCAGAGATTGGGGACAAGTAGCGGAGACCCAGTACTTC. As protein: CATSRDWGQVAETQYF.

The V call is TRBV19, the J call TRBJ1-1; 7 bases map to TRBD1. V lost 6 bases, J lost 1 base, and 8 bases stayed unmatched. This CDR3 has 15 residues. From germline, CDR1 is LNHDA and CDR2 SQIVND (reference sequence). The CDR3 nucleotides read TGTGCCAGTAGGATCAGGACAGGAAAGAACACTGAAGCTTTCTTT. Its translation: CASRIRTGKNTEAFF.

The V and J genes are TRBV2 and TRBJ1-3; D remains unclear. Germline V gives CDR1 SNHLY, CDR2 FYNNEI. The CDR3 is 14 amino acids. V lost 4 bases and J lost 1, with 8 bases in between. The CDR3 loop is CASSATASGNTIYF. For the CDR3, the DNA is TGTGCCAGCAGTGCAACAGCATCTGGAAACACCATATATTTT.

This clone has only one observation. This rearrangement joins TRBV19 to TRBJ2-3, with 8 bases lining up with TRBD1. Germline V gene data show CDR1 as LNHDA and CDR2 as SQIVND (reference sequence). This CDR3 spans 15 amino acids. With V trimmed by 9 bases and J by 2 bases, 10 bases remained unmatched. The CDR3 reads CASTAGGVNTDTQYF. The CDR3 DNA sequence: TGTGCCAGCACAGCAGGGGGCGTCAACACAGATACGCAGTATTTT.

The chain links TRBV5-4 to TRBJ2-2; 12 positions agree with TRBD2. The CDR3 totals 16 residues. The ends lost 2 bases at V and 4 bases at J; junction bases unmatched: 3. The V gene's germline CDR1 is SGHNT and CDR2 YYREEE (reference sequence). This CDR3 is CASSLGLAGFTGELFF. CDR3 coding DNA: TGTGCCAGCAGCTTAGGACTAGCGGGGTTCACCGGGGAGCTGTTTTTT.

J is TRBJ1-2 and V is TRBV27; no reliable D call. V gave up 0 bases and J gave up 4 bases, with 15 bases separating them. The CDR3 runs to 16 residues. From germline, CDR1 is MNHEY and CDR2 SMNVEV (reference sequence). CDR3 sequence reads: CASSLSPDREGYGYTF. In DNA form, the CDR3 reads TGTGCCAGCAGTTTATCCCCTGATCGAGAGGGCTATGGCTACACCTTC.

CDR3 nucleotide sequence: TGTGCCAGCAGCGTAGGGGGGAGTCAAGATACGCAGTATTTT. Protein sequence: CASSVGGSQDTQYF. This chain connects TRBV28 to TRBJ2-3; D is tentatively TRBD1 or TRBD2 (6 bases each). V lost 6 bases, J lost 5 bases, and 15 bases lay in between. Germline-derived CDR1 and CDR2 are MDHEN and SYDVKM. The CDR3 runs to 14 residues.

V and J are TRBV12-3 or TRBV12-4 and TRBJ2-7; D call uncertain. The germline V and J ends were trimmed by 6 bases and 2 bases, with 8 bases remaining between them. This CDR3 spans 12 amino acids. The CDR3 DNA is TGTGCCAGCAGCCTCGGCACCTACGAGCAGTACTTC. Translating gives CASSLGTYEQYF.

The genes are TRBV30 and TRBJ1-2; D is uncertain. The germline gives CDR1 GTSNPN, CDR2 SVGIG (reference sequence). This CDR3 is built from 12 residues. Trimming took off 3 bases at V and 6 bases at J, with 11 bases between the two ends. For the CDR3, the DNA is TGTGCCTGGAGCCTGAGATCGGATGGCTACACCTTC. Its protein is CAWSLRSDGYTF. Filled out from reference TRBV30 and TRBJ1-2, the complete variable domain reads SQTIHQWPATLVQPVGSPLSLECTVEGTSNPNLYWYRQAAGRGLQLLFYSVGIGQISSEVPQNLSASRPQDRQFILSSKKLLLSDSGFYLCAWSLRSDGYTFGSGTRLTVV.

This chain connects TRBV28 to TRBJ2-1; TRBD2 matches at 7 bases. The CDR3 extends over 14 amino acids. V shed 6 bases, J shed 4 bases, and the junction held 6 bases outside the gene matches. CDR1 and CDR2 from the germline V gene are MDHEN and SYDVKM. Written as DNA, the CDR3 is TGTGCCAGCAGGACTGGCGGGGGATACAATGAGCAGTTCTTC. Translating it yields CASRTGGGYNEQFF. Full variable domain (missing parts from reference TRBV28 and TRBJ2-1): DVKVTQSSRYLVKRTGEKVFLECVQDMDHENMFWYRQDPGLGLRLIYFSYDVKMKEKGDIPEGYSVSREKKERFSLILESASTNQTSMYLCASRTGGGYNEQFFGPGTRLTVL.

The CDR3 DNA follows: TGTGCCAGCACCCCTCGGGGGGCGCGTACTGAAGCTTTCTTT. This sequence encodes CASTPRGARTEAFF. This sequence joins TRBV6-6 and TRBJ1-1; possible D gene TRBD1, 6 bases. Trimming took 7 bases from V and 5 from J, leaving 17 bases between them. The CDR3 runs 14 residues. CDR1 and CDR2 (germline): MNHNY, SVGAGI (reference sequence).

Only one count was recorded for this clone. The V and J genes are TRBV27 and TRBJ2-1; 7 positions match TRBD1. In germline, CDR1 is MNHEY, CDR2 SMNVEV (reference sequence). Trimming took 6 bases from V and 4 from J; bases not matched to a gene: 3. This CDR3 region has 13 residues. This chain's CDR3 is CASSWDRYNEQFF. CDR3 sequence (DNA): TGTGCCAGCAGCTGGGACAGATACAATGAGCAGTTCTTC.

The CDR3 DNA is TGTGCCAGCAGCTTCTCAGACAGGTTTTATGCCTACAATGAGCAGTTCTTC. It translates to CASSFSDRFYAYNEQFF. This chain connects TRBV7-9 to TRBJ2-1; weak D call: TRBD1 (6 bases). This CDR3 has 17 residues. Germline CDR1 reads SEHNR; CDR2 reads FQNEAQ (reference sequence). The germline V and J ends were trimmed by 3 bases and 2 bases, with 17 bases remaining between them.

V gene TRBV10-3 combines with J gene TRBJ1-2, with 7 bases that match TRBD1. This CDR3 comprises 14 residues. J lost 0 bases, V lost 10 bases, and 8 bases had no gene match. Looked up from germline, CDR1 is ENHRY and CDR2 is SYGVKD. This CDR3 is CATSGDSPNYGYTF. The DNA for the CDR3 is TGTGCCACCTCAGGGGACAGCCCTAACTATGGCTACACCTTC.

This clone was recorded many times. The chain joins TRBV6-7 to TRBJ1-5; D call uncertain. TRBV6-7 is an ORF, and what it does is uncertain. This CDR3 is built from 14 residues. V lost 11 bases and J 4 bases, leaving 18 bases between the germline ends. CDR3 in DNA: TGTGCCTTCCTTAGAGCGCGGTCTAATCAGCCCCAGCATTTT. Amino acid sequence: CAFLRARSNQPQHF.

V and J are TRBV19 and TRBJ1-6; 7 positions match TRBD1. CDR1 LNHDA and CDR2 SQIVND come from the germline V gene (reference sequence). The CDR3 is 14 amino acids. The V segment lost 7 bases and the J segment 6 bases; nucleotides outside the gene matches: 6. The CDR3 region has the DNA TGTGCCAGTAAACCACAGGGGTCTAATTCACCCCTCCACTTT. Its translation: CASKPQGSNSPLHF.

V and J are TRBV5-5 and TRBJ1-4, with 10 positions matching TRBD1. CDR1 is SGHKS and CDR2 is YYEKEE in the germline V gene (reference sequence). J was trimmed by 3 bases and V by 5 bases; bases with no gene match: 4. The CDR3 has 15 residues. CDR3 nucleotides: TGTGCCAGCAGTCCCGGACAGGGGGCTAATGAAAAACTGTTTTTT. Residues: CASSPGQGANEKLFF.

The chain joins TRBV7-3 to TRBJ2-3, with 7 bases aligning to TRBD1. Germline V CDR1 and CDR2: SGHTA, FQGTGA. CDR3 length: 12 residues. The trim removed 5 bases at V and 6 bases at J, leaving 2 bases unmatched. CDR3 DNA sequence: TGTGCCAGCAGCCGACAGGGCGATACGCAGTATTTT. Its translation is CASSRQGDTQYF.

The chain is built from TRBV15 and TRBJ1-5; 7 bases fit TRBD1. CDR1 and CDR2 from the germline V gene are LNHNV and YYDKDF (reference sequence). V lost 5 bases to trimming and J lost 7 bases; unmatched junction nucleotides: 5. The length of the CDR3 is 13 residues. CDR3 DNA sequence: TGTGCCACCAGCGGGACAGTTCCCCAGCCCCAGCATTTT. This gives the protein CATSGTVPQPQHF.

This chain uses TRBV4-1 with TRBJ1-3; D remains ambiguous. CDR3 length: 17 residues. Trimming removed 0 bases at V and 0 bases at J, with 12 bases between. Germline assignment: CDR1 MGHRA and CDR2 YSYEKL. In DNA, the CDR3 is TGCGCCAGCAGCCAAGATCTAGCTATGAGCTCTGGAAACACCATATATTTT. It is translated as CASSQDLAMSSGNTIYF.

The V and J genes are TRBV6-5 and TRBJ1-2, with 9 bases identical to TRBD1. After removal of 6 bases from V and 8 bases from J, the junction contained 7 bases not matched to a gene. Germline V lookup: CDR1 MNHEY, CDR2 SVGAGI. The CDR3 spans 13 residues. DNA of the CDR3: TGTGCCAGCAGCCAACAGGGGGCGCAAGGCTACACCTTC. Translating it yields CASSQQGAQGYTF.

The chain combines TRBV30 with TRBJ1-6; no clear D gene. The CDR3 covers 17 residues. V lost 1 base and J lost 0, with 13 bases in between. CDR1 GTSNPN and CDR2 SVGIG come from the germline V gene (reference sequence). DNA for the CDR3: TGTGCCTGGAGTGCCAGTTTCGGGAGCTCCTATAATTCACCCCTCCACTTT. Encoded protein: CAWSASFGSSYNSPLHF.

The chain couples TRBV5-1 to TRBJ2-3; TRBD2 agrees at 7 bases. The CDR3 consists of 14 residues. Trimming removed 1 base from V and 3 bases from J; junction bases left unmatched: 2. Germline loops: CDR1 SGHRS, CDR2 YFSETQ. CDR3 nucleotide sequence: TGCGCCAGCAGCTTGTGGGAGGGGACAGATACGCAGTATTTT. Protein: CASSLWEGTDTQYF.

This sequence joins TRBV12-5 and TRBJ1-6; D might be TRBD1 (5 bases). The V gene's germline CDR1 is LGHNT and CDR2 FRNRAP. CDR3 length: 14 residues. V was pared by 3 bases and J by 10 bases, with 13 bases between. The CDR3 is CASGFSFRESPLHF. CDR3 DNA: TGTGCTAGTGGTTTTTCTTTCAGGGAATCACCCCTCCACTTT.

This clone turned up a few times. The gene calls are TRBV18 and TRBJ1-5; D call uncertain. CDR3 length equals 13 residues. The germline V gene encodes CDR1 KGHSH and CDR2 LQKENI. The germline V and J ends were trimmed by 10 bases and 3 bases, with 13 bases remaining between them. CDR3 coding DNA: TGTGCCACCAAAAAGGAGACCAATCAGCCCCAGCATTTT. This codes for CATKKETNQPQHF.